This TCR beta chain was recovered during a study of Graves' ophthalmopathy and Graves' hyperthyroidism. With respect to this clonotype: Its cognate antigen is unknown.

Moderately to severely active ophthalmopathy under 3 months, CAS at least 3, NOSPECS at least 4. With 5 bases clipped from V and 5 bases from J, the junction kept 10 bases outside the gene matches. This CDR3 is built from 15 residues. Germline-derived CDR1 and CDR2 are ENHRY and SYGVKD. Notes on the study in general: Most thyroid-expanded clonotypes exceeding 0.001 frequency were also found in blood.

The study amplified TCR beta CDR3 regions using RNA transcripts. In the first round, RT-PCR was carried out with HTBI primers, and a multiplex PCR formed the second round. Each CDR3 protein is one row after TCRdb ran MiXCR on the multiplex PCR reads. The sample carries about 740,000 distinct CDR3 sequences, roughly 41% recorded once. The sequence derives from an adult man with Graves' ophthalmopathy. Material: peripheral blood. The rearrangement links TRBV10-3 to TRBJ1-1, with 8 bases that match TRBD1. The DNA of the CDR3 is TGTGCCATCAGTAGTCAGGGGGCGGTCGGAACTGAAGCTTTCTTT. Its translation is CAISSQGAVGTEAFF.